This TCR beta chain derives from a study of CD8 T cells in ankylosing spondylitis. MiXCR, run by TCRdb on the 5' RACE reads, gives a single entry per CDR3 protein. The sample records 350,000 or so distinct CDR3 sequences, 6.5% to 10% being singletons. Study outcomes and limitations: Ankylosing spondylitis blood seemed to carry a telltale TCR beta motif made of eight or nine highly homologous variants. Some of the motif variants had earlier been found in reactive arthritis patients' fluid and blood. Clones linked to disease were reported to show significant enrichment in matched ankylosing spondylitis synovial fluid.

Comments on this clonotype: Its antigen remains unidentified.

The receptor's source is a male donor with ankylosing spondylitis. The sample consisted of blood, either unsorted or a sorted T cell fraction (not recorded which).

In nucleotides, the CDR3 is TGTGCCAGCAGCGGCCTCCCCGGCTACACCTTC. Its protein is CASSGLPGYTF. This chain links TRBV9 with TRBJ1-2; no clear D gene. Germline V gives CDR1 SGDLS, CDR2 YYNGEE. Trimming pared 3 bases from V and 8 bases from J, leaving 8 bases between. The CDR3 is 11 residues long.